The rows below give T cell receptor beta chains drawn from one sample of a study of blood T cell repertoires in COVID-19. The assay was immunoSEQ multiplex PCR, and TCRdb's table has in-frame clones only and misses some. The data contain over 250,000 clones, approximately 83% of them seen just once; the ten biggest clones take up more than 9.5%. The specimen sequenced was peripheral blood. The source of these receptors is a woman between 70 and 85 years old with acute or convalescent COVID-19. Each CDR3 is given with its conserved first and last residue. D genes are given only for firm matches. Expanded clones get a size class; other rows say once, few or many, or leave the size out.

J gene,clone size,V gene,D gene,CDR3 DNA,CDR3 protein
TRBJ2-1,-,TRBV6-1,TRBD1,TGTGCCAGCAGTGAAGCTCCCAAGGGCGGAACAGGGGCCTCCAATGAGCAGTTCTTC,CASSEAPKGGTGASNEQFF
TRBJ2-3,-,TRBV5-6,TRBD2,TGTGCCAGCAGCTTGTCGCTAGCGGGGGCCCCAGATACGCAGTATTTT,CASSLSLAGAPDTQYF
TRBJ2-1,-,TRBV2,-,TGTGCCAGCACTCCAAGGGCGGGCCCTAGCGATGAGCAGTTCTTC,CASTPRAGPSDEQFF
TRBJ1-2,many,TRBV4-2,TRBD1,TGTGCCAGCAGCCAGGTTGACAGGGATGGTGGCTACACCTTC,CASSQVDRDGGYTF
TRBJ2-7,-,TRBV9,-,TGTGCCAGCAGCGTCTGCGAATGCCGAATGCAGTACTTC,CASSVCECRMQYF
TRBJ2-1,-,TRBV5-1,-,TGCGCCAGCAGCTTGGTTCCAGGGGTAGGGGCTGAGCAGTTCTTC,CASSLVPGVGAEQFF
TRBJ2-1,-,TRBV19,TRBD1,TGTGCCAGTAGTTCTCAACAGGGGGCGCTCCCCAATGAGCAGTTCTTC,CASSSQQGALPNEQFF
TRBJ2-3,-,TRBV19,TRBD2,TGTGCCAGTAATACGGGCGGGGGTAGCACAGATACGCAGTATTTT,CASNTGGGSTDTQYF
TRBJ1-2,-,TRBV9,-,TGTGCCAGCAGCGTATCCCGGACAGCCTATGGCTACACCTTC,CASSVSRTAYGYTF
TRBJ1-1,-,TRBV5-1,TRBD1,TGCGCCAGCAGCTTATTTACAGGGGCGAACACTGAAGCTTTCTTT,CASSLFTGANTEAFF
TRBJ1-1,-,TRBV19,-,TGTGCCAGTAGTATCGGGGGGAACACTGAAGCTTTCTTT,CASSIGGNTEAFF
TRBJ2-7,-,TRBV12-3/TRBV12-4,-,TGTGCCAGCGGCCCGACAGGCCCAACGGGGCAGTACTTC,CASGPTGPTGQYF
TRBJ1-1,-,TRBV6-5,-,TGTGCCATCTCGTTACAGGGTATTGCTTTCTTT,CAISLQGIAFF
TRBJ2-3,-,TRBV5-4,TRBD2,TGTGCCGGCTCAAAAAGCGGGGGCCACAATACGCAGTATTTT,CAGSKSGGHNTQYF
TRBJ2-1,once,TRBV5-1,TRBD2,TGCGCCAGCAGTTTGACTAGCTCCGGTGAGCAGTTCTTC,CASSLTSSGEQFF
TRBJ2-3,-,TRBV7-2,-,TGTGCCAGCAGCCGGTTGGGTACTACATGGGGCACAGATACGCAGTATTTT,CASSRLGTTWGTDTQYF
TRBJ1-1,-,TRBV10-2,-,TGCGCCAGCAGGTCGTCCAGGGTCGACACTGAAGCTTTCTTT,CASRSSRVDTEAFF
TRBJ2-7,-,TRBV7-9,-,TGTGCCAGCAGCCCCACGGTCGGCGGGCAGTACTTC,CASSPTVGGQYF
TRBJ2-1,-,TRBV15,TRBD2,TGTGCCACCAGCAGAGGAGGTCAAGCGGGGGACAACAATGAGCAGTTCTTC,CATSRGGQAGDNNEQFF
TRBJ1-1,-,TRBV13,TRBD1,TGTGCCAGCAGCTTAACAGGGGGCACTGAAGCTTTCTTT,CASSLTGGTEAFF
TRBJ1-2,-,TRBV18,TRBD1,TGTGCCAGCTCAGAGGACAGGGGGCTCGGTGGCTACACCTTC,CASSEDRGLGGYTF
TRBJ2-7,-,TRBV6-5,TRBD1,TGTGCCAGCAGGGCCCCCGGGACAGGGAGGTACGAGCAGTACTTC,CASRAPGTGRYEQYF
TRBJ1-3,-,TRBV3-1/TRBV3-2,-,TGTGCCAGCAGCCAAGTTGGTTTTTCCGGGGACACCATATATTTT,CASSQVGFSGDTIYF
TRBJ2-1,-,TRBV12-5,TRBD2,TGTGCTAGTGCCCGAACTAGCGGGGGACTCTACAATGAGCAGTTCTTC,CASARTSGGLYNEQFF
TRBJ1-6,-,TRBV6-5,-,TGTGCCAGCACTAGTAGCTCCTATAATTCACCCCTCCACTTT,CASTSSSYNSPLHF
TRBJ1-6,-,TRBV3-1/TRBV3-2,TRBD1,TGTGCCAGCAGCCCCAGGACAGGGAGTAACTCACCCCTCCACTTT,CASSPRTGSNSPLHF
TRBJ1-1,-,TRBV5-5,-,TGTGCCAGCAGCTTTATAGGACAGCTAACTGAAGCTTTCTTT,CASSFIGQLTEAFF
TRBJ1-2,few,TRBV6-1,TRBD1,TGTGCCAGCAGTGAGGCAGGGGGCTCTTATGGCTACACCTTC,CASSEAGGSYGYTF
TRBJ1-5,-,TRBV3-1/TRBV3-2,-,TGTGCCAGCAGCCAAGCTGGCCAGGCTCAGCCCCAGCATTTT,CASSQAGQAQPQHF
TRBJ2-2,-,TRBV12-3/TRBV12-4,-,TGTGCCAGCAGTCGTTCCGGCGGGGAGCTGTTTTTT,CASSRSGGELFF
TRBJ2-7,-,TRBV18,TRBD2,TGTGCCAGCTCCCCGGGACTAGCGGGGCCCTACGAGCAGTACTTC,CASSPGLAGPYEQYF
TRBJ2-1,once,TRBV6-5,-,TGTGCCAGTCAGGCCTACAATGAGCAGTTCTTC,CASQAYNEQFF
TRBJ1-1,-,TRBV5-1,-,TGCGCCAGCAGCTTGGAAATGACTACTGAAGCTTTCTTT,CASSLEMTTEAFF
TRBJ2-7,-,TRBV2,TRBD1,TGTGCCAGCAGAGACAGGGGAAGCTACGAGCAGTACTTC,CASRDRGSYEQYF
TRBJ1-2,-,TRBV30,-,TGTGCCTGGAGTGGGGGGATCACAGCGGGTGGCTACACCTTC,CAWSGGITAGGYTF
TRBJ2-3,-,TRBV9,TRBD2,TGTGCCAGCAGCGACCGCGGGGGGGCCGCAGATACGCAGTATTTT,CASSDRGGAADTQYF
TRBJ1-1,-,TRBV6-1,-,TGTGCCAGCAGTGATAAATCCAGGAACACTGAAGCTTTCTTT,CASSDKSRNTEAFF
TRBJ1-5,-,TRBV3-1/TRBV3-2,TRBD1,TGTGCCAGCAGCTCTGACAGGGATCAGCCCCAGCATTTT,CASSSDRDQPQHF
TRBJ1-2,-,TRBV6-5,-,TGTGCCAGCACCCTACTATATGGCTACACCTTC,CASTLLYGYTF
TRBJ1-1,-,TRBV29-1,-,TGCAGCGTTGTTGGCGACAGTCTTGCTTTCTTT,CSVVGDSLAFF
TRBJ1-3,once,TRBV3-1/TRBV3-2,-,TGTGCCAGCAGCCAATCCCCGGGCTCTGGAAACACCATATATTTT,CASSQSPGSGNTIYF
TRBJ2-1,-,TRBV7-2,-,TGTGCCAGCAGGCGTACCCTAGCTTCGTCCTACAATGAGCAGTTCTTC,CASRRTLASSYNEQFF
TRBJ1-1,-,TRBV10-1,-,TGCGCCAGCAGTGAGTCCGGAAGGAGAACTGAAGCTTTCTTT,CASSESGRRTEAFF
TRBJ1-4,-,TRBV18,-,TGTGCCAGCTCACCGGCCAGGGCTGGTAATGAAAAACTGTTTTTT,CASSPARAGNEKLFF
TRBJ2-2,-,TRBV6-5,TRBD2,TGTGCCAGCGACCCAGCGGGGGGGGACGGGGAGCTGTTTTTT,CASDPAGGDGELFF
TRBJ1-2,-,TRBV6-5,TRBD1,TGTGCCAGCAGGGGGACAGCCAAGACTAACTATGGCTACACCTTC,CASRGTAKTNYGYTF
TRBJ1-5,-,TRBV2,-,TGTGCCAGCAGTAGGATTGGGCATCAGCCCCAGCATTTT,CASSRIGHQPQHF